What follows are 8 T cell receptor beta chains derived from one specimen sequenced in a study of T cell responses to AZD1222 COVID-19 vaccine. Here immunoSEQ multiplex PCR was the method, and the copy in TCRdb shows in-frame clones only, minus some. This sample has some 110,000 clones, with more than 70% found just once. The sequences come from peripheral blood, collected 28 days after the second AZD1222 dose. These receptor sequences come from an adult who received the AZD1222 COVID-19 vaccine.

This clone occurred once. V gene TRBV11-1 combines with J gene TRBJ1-1; D gene unclear. V was clipped by 2 bases and J by 1 base, with 5 bases between them. Per the germline V gene, CDR1 is SGHAT and CDR2 is FQDESV (reference sequence). CDR3 size: 13 residues. The CDR3 region is CASSLMPNTEAFF. CDR3 in DNA: TGTGCCAGCAGCTTAATGCCGAACACTGAAGCTTTCTTT.

The chain joins TRBV6-5 to TRBJ2-1; 10 bases map to TRBD2. In germline, CDR1 is MNHEY, CDR2 SVGAGI. J gave up 5 bases and V 6 bases, and 7 bases lay outside the gene matches. The CDR3 is 15 residues long. CDR3 loop: CASRMRTSGNNEQFF. In nucleotides, the CDR3 is TGTGCCAGCAGAATGAGGACTAGCGGAAACAATGAGCAGTTCTTC.

About this clone: Distinct nucleotide sequences in the sample also encode this CDR3. The rearrangement uses TRBV19 and TRBJ1-1, with a possible D match to TRBD1 (6 bases). From germline, CDR1 is LNHDA and CDR2 SQIVND (reference sequence). This CDR3 is 14 amino acids long. V was pared by 5 bases and J by 0 bases, with 10 bases between. CDR3 DNA: TGTGCCAGTAGTCCACGGACAGTGAACACTGAAGCTTTCTTT. This encodes CASSPRTVNTEAFF.

In this sample, this clone turned up a few times. The chain carries TRBV27 and TRBJ2-7, with 10 bases aligning to TRBD2. In germline, CDR1 is MNHEY, CDR2 SMNVEV (reference sequence). This CDR3 spans 17 amino acids. Trimming at V came to 8 bases and at J to 0 bases, leaving 13 bases not matched to a gene. The CDR3 DNA reads as TGTGCCAGCCACACAGGGGCCCCTAGCGGGGGCTCCTACGAGCAGTACTTC. Translated: CASHTGAPSGGSYEQYF.

The chain couples TRBV27 to TRBJ2-3, with 9 positions matching TRBD1. This CDR3 has 18 amino acids. In germline, CDR1 is MNHEY, CDR2 SMNVEV (reference sequence). With V trimmed by 4 bases and J by 2 bases, 13 bases remained unmatched. The CDR3 sequence: CASSSSDRGLGNTDTQYF. The CDR3 nucleotides are TGTGCCAGCAGTTCCTCGGACAGGGGCCTTGGGAACACAGATACGCAGTATTTT.

In this sample, this clone turned up once. The chain recombines TRBV7-2 with TRBJ2-3, with 8 positions matching TRBD2. The CDR3 sequence is 15 residues long. V lost 1 base, J lost 6 bases, and 6 bases stayed unmatched. CDR1 and CDR2 (germline): SGHTA, FQGNSA. The CDR3 loop is CASSLGGERGDTQYF. The CDR3 DNA follows: TGTGCCAGCAGCTTAGGGGGAGAGCGGGGGGATACGCAGTATTTT.

The CDR3 DNA follows: TGCGCCAGCCCAAGACCCGCAGGGGCCAAAAACATTCAGTACTTC. Protein: CASPRPAGAKNIQYF. The V and J genes are TRBV23-1 and TRBJ2-4; the D gene is possibly TRBD1 (5 bases). TRBV23-1 qualifies as an ORF whose function is uncertain. V dropped 8 bases and J dropped 1 base, with 15 bases sitting between them. CDR3 length equals 15 residues.

This clone was observed a few times. The chain is built from TRBV6-2 or TRBV6-3 and TRBJ2-3; D is unclear. Trimming stripped 5 bases from V and 2 bases from J, with 11 bases between. Germline V gives CDR1 MNHEY, CDR2 SVGEGT. The length of the CDR3 is 14 residues. CDR3 DNA sequence: TGTGCCAGCAGTCCGGACGTAGTCACAGATACGCAGTATTTT. This gives the protein CASSPDVVTDTQYF.